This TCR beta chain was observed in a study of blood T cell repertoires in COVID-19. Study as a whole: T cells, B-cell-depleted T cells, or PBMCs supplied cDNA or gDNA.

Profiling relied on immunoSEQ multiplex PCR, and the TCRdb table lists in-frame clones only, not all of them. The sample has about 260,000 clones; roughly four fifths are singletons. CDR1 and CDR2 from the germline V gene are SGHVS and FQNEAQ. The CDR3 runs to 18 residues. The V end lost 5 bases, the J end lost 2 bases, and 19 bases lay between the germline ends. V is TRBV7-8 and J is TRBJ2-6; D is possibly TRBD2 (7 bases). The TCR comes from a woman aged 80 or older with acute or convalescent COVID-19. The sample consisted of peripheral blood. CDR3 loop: CASSTTGGGVAGANVLTF. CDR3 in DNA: TGTGCCAGCAGCACTACAGGAGGGGGGGTGGCTGGGGCCAACGTCCTGACTTTC.